The 24 T cell receptor beta chains in this list originate from one sample, sequenced in a study of T-cell memory formation after mild COVID-19. TCRdb passed the 5' RACE reads through MiXCR, listing each CDR3 protein once. The table records 44,000 or so distinct CDR3 sequences, nearly 9.5% of them present only once. The source material was PBMCs or a T cell subset sorted from them (not recorded which). These TCRs come from an adult woman who had mild COVID-19 (a few samples of this study predate the infection). Cell type and time point are not known.

CDR3 amino acids: CASSFQGARDEQFF. The CDR3 DNA follows: TGCGCCAGCAGCTTCCAGGGGGCTCGCGATGAGCAGTTCTTC. V usage is TRBV5-1 and J usage is TRBJ2-1; 8 bases are shared with TRBD1. CDR3 length equals 14 residues. Per the germline V gene, CDR1 is SGHRS and CDR2 is YFSETQ. The trim removed 2 bases at V and 8 bases at J, leaving 6 bases unmatched.

This clonotype was detected many times. The rearrangement links TRBV7-9 to TRBJ2-3; D unresolved. CDR1 and CDR2 from the germline V gene are SEHNR and FQNEAQ (reference sequence). There are 12 residues in the CDR3. The V end lost 8 bases, the J end lost 4 bases, and 10 bases lay between the germline ends. CDR3 coding DNA: TGTGCCAGCGGCGCGACGTCAGATACGCAGTATTTT. Amino acids: CASGATSDTQYF.

This sequence joins TRBV27 and TRBJ1-5; possible D gene TRBD1, 6 bases. V was pared by 4 bases and J by 4 bases, with 17 bases between. Germline loops: CDR1 MNHEY, CDR2 SMNVEV (reference sequence). This CDR3 contains 16 residues. CDR3 in DNA: TGTGCCAGCAGTTCCAAGGCGGGGGCATGGAATCAGCCCCAGCATTTT. It yields the protein CASSSKAGAWNQPQHF.

The chain employs TRBV11-2 and TRBJ2-3; 12 nucleotides match TRBD2. V lost 1 base to trimming and J lost 2 bases; unmatched junction nucleotides: 7. Per germline, CDR1 SGHAT and CDR2 FQNNGV. This CDR3 is built from 18 residues. The CDR3, as DNA: TGTGCCAGCAGCTTAGCCTCACTAGCGGGGGGATACACAGATACGCAGTATTTT. This encodes CASSLASLAGGYTDTQYF.

The chain carries TRBV2 and TRBJ2-2; the D is unclear. CDR1 is SNHLY and CDR2 is FYNNEI in the germline V gene. The CDR3 has 14 amino acids. V lost 2 bases and J lost 3, with 7 bases in between. DNA of the CDR3: TGTGCCAGCAGTGAACACAGAGACACCGGGGAGCTGTTTTTT. Its translation: CASSEHRDTGELFF.

In this sample, this clonotype is medium-sized. CDR3 residues: CASSEAVYGRKKNEQFF. The CDR3 bases are TGTGCCAGCAGTGAAGCGGTCTACGGGAGGAAGAAAAATGAGCAGTTCTTC. This chain uses TRBV2 with TRBJ2-1; 7 nucleotides line up with TRBD2. The CDR3 is 17 amino acids. CDR1 is SNHLY and CDR2 is FYNNEI in the germline V gene. Trimming at V came to 0 bases and at J to 7 bases, leaving 12 bases not matched to a gene.

This clonotype turned up a few times. The chain joins TRBV20-1 to TRBJ2-1, with TRBD2 identical over 7 bases. Germline V CDR1 and CDR2: DFQATT, SNEGSKA (reference sequence). V lost 6 bases and J lost 7; bases outside the gene matches: 21. The CDR3 loop spans 17 amino acids. CDR3 in amino acids: CSAPRGSGQLFGNEQFF. As DNA, the CDR3 is TGCAGTGCCCCCCGGGGTAGCGGGCAACTCTTCGGGAATGAGCAGTTCTTC.

This clonotype has ten or more counts. V and J are TRBV2 and TRBJ2-1, with D hard to call. V was clipped by 3 bases and J by 4 bases, with 10 bases between them. In germline, CDR1 is SNHLY, CDR2 FYNNEI. The CDR3 spans 14 residues. The CDR3 here is CASSDRTGYNEQFF. Written as DNA, the CDR3 is TGTGCCAGCAGTGATCGGACCGGGTACAATGAGCAGTTCTTC.

The table lists this clonotype with a few counts. This chain joins TRBV20-1 and TRBJ1-5; D gene unclear. V lost 1 base and J 0 bases, leaving 10 bases between the germline ends. Germline V gene sequence: CDR1 DFQATT, CDR2 SNEGSKA (reference sequence). This CDR3 region has 15 residues. Here the CDR3 DNA reads TGCAGTGCTAGAGTAACAAGATATAGCAATCAGCCCCAGCATTTT. Translating gives CSARVTRYSNQPQHF.

The chain combines TRBV25-1 with TRBJ2-7; 9 nucleotides align to TRBD1. CDR3 size: 18 residues. Trimming took 3 bases from V and 4 from J; bases not matched to a gene: 16. CDR1 and CDR2 from the germline V gene are MGHDK and SYGVNS. Here the CDR3 DNA reads TGTGCCAGCAGTGACACGGGACAGGGTATATCAGTTGGGTACGAGCAGTACTTC. The encoded protein is CASSDTGQGISVGYEQYF.

There are a few counts of this clonotype. The V and J genes are TRBV19 and TRBJ1-5; 7 bases line up with TRBD1. Germline assignment: CDR1 LNHDA and CDR2 SQIVND (reference sequence). After removal of 6 bases from V and 6 bases from J, the junction contained 11 bases not matched to a gene. The CDR3 has 15 amino acids. The CDR3 spells CASRTTGLDGQPQHF. CDR3 sequence (DNA): TGTGCCAGTAGGACGACAGGGCTAGACGGTCAGCCCCAGCATTTT.

By sample fraction, this clonotype is medium-sized. J is TRBJ2-6 and V is TRBV7-2; D is uncertain. The CDR3 contains 15 residues. V was pared by 4 bases and J by 0 bases, with 7 bases between. CDR1 and CDR2 (germline): SGHTA, FQGNSA. The CDR3: CASSSTGSGANVLTF. The DNA for the CDR3 is TGTGCCAGCAGCTCGACCGGCTCTGGGGCCAACGTCCTGACTTTC.

This chain connects TRBV6-6 to TRBJ2-1, with a tentative D call TRBD1 (6 bases). Between the trimmed V and J ends, which lost 8 bases and 6 bases, there was a span of 14 bases. The germline V gene encodes CDR1 MNHNY and CDR2 SVGAGI (reference sequence). The CDR3 is made up of 13 amino acids. The CDR3 DNA reads TGTGCCAGCCGAGCAGGGGTGAGCAATGAGCAGTTCTTC. Translation gives CASRAGVSNEQFF.

The CDR3 is CASSYSLTSGSLAYNEQFF. The CDR3 DNA is TGTGCCAGCAGTTACTCACTAACTAGCGGGAGCCTGGCCTACAATGAGCAGTTCTTC. The V call is TRBV6-2 or TRBV6-3, the J call TRBJ2-1; 11 bases are a match to TRBD2. CDR1 is MNHEY, CDR2 SVGEGT, per germline. The CDR3 loop spans 19 amino acids. J lost 2 bases, V lost 0 bases, and 9 bases had no gene match.

This clonotype is judged medium-sized. This chain connects TRBV9 to TRBJ2-5; 9 nucleotides agree with TRBD1. Germline-derived CDR1 and CDR2 are SGDLS and YYNGEE. The V and J ends lost 0 bases and 5 bases, in that order; junction bases with no gene match: 5. The CDR3 has 15 residues. The CDR3 nucleotides read TGTGCCAGCAGCGTAGACGGACAGGGGCGGGAGACCCAGTACTTC. Translation gives CASSVDGQGRETQYF.

The chain employs TRBV27 and TRBJ2-5; no clear D. Trimming pared 3 bases from V and 6 bases from J, leaving 11 bases between. Per the germline V gene, CDR1 is MNHEY and CDR2 is SMNVEV (reference sequence). CDR3 length: 13 amino acids. The CDR3 bases are TGTGCCAGCAGTTTCGCACTGAAGCAGACCCAGTACTTC. Its protein is CASSFALKQTQYF.

This clonotype was seen a few times. The chain is built from TRBV4-2 and TRBJ2-1; perhaps TRBD1 as D (7 bases). The CDR3 length is 16 residues. The germline V gene encodes CDR1 LGHNA and CDR2 YNFKEQ. V was pared by 1 base and J by 5 bases, with 15 bases between. CDR3 in DNA: TGTGCCAGCAGCCAAGGGGAGTTCAGGGGGGACAATGAGCAGTTCTTC. Protein: CASSQGEFRGDNEQFF.

This clonotype was recorded at least ten times. In DNA form, the CDR3 reads TGTGCCAGCAGCCGGGACAGGGGCTCCTACGAGCAGTACTTC. This sequence encodes CASSRDRGSYEQYF. The rearrangement joins TRBV3-1 to TRBJ2-7; 10 nucleotides match TRBD1. The CDR3 is 14 amino acids. The trim removed 4 bases at V and 0 bases at J, leaving 0 bases unmatched. CDR1 is LGHDT and CDR2 is YNNKEL in the germline V gene (reference sequence).

This clonotype came up a few times. This chain uses TRBV7-6 with TRBJ1-5; maybe TRBD1 (6 bases). The CDR3 contains 16 residues. Trimming took off 5 bases at V and 5 bases at J, with 19 bases between the two ends. From germline, CDR1 is SGHVS and CDR2 FNYEAQ. The DNA for the CDR3 is TGTGCCAGCAGCCCCAGCACGGGGGGCATGGATCAGCCCCAGCATTTT. Amino acid sequence: CASSPSTGGMDQPQHF.

Only a few counts were recorded for this clonotype. The chain recombines TRBV30 with TRBJ2-3; TRBD2 aligns across 12 bases. The germline gives CDR1 GTSNPN, CDR2 SVGIG (reference sequence). The CDR3 is 14 amino acids. J was trimmed by 4 bases and V by 7 bases; bases with no gene match: 6. In nucleotides, the CDR3 is TGTGCCTCGCCGACTAGCGGGAGACCAGATACGCAGTATTTT. Translating gives CASPTSGRPDTQYF.

This clonotype was counted between two and nine times. The chain combines TRBV20-1 with TRBJ2-1; no firm D call. Trimming cost V 6 bases and J 0 bases, with 9 bases left between them. Per germline, CDR1 DFQATT and CDR2 SNEGSKA (reference sequence). The CDR3 sequence is 13 residues long. CDR3 nucleotide sequence: TGCAGTGCCCACCCTTCCTCCTACAATGAGCAGTTCTTC. Translating it yields CSAHPSSYNEQFF.

V and J are TRBV11-2 and TRBJ2-3, with D perhaps TRBD2 (6 bases). V lost 1 base to trimming and J lost 5 bases, with 10 bases between them. CDR1 and CDR2 from the germline V gene are SGHAT and FQNNGV. The CDR3 consists of 14 residues. The chain's CDR3 is CASSLAGERDTQYF. The CDR3, as DNA: TGTGCCAGCAGCTTAGCGGGGGAGAGAGATACGCAGTATTTT.

The gene calls are TRBV10-3 and TRBJ2-2; tentatively, D is TRBD2 (6 bases). Germline CDR1 reads ENHRY; CDR2 reads SYGVKD. This CDR3 is 15 amino acids long. Trimming cost V 3 bases and J 3 bases, with 11 bases left between them. CDR3 residues: CAISESGGYTGELFF. CDR3 in DNA: TGTGCCATCAGTGAAAGCGGAGGGTACACCGGGGAGCTGTTTTTT.

This clonotype has a handful of counts. The V and J genes are TRBV4-3 and TRBJ1-2, with TRBD1 matching over 7 bases. Unmatched junction bases numbered 3, after V lost 1 base and J lost 1 base. CDR3 length: 15 amino acids. Germline V gene sequence: CDR1 LGHNA, CDR2 YSLEER. For the CDR3, the DNA is TGCGCCAGCAGCCAAGGACAGGGAAGTAACTATGGCTACACCTTC. Protein sequence: CASSQGQGSNYGYTF.